This T cell receptor (beta chain) was identified during a study of long-term antiretroviral therapy in people with HIV. Clinicians in the United States treated all participants with HIV. The CDR3 consists of 13 residues. Germline loops: CDR1 SGHTA, CDR2 FQGNSA. The ends were cut back, 5 bases at V and 1 base at J, with 5 bases in the middle. An immunoSEQ assay, version v3.0, was performed at survey level. Using immunoSEQ multiplex PCR, the repertoire was profiled, and TCRdb retains in-frame clones only, with some absent. The data contain tens of thousands of clones, over 75% of them singletons. This clone has a single count. What it recognizes is unknown. Findings and caveats of the study: Blood collection from the mid-2000s to the late 2010s possibly occurred under older ART regimens.

The receptor's source is a middle-aged man with HIV. Sequencing was performed on unsorted PBMCs, taken approximately 4.8 years after starting antiretroviral therapy. The chain has TRBV7-2 and TRBJ2-2, with no clear D. Here the CDR3 reads CASSTRNTGELFF. CDR3 nucleotide sequence: TGTGCCAGCAGCACAAGGAACACCGGGGAGCTGTTTTTT.